A selection of T cell receptor beta chains follows, all from one sample in a study of shared clonotypes between healthy human individuals. Assay: immunoSEQ multiplex PCR; the TCRdb copy retains only in-frame clones and omits some. Of over a million clones in the sample, 75% to 80% were seen once. Sequencing was performed on memory CD4+ T cells from PBMCs. The receptors were sampled from a man younger than 35 in good health. Some clones in this sample may be carry-over from other donors' samples. The CDR3 runs from the conserved cysteine through the conserved F or W. Fields, in order: J gene, D gene, clone size, V gene, CDR3 DNA, CDR3 protein. The D gene is left open where the match is weak. Some rows have no size entry. The others give once, few or many, or a class for an expanded clone.

>TRBJ2-7|-|-|TRBV4-2
TGTGCCAGCAGCCAAGATAGGCGGGAAGGGTACGAGCAGTACTTC
CASSQDRREGYEQYF
>TRBJ2-1|-|once|TRBV20-1
TGCAGTGCTACCCGGAATGAGCAGTTCTTC
CSATRNEQFF
>TRBJ2-7|-|-|TRBV7-2
TGTGCCAGCAGCTTAAGGTACGAGCAGTACTTC
CASSLRYEQYF
>TRBJ1-2|-|few|TRBV6-1
TGTGCCAGCAGTCCGTACGGGACGGAAGATGGCTACACCTTC
CASSPYGTEDGYTF
>TRBJ2-1|TRBD2|few|TRBV18
TGTGCCAGCTCACCAGAGAGCGGGAGGTCCTACAATGAGCAGTTCTTC
CASSPESGRSYNEQFF
>TRBJ2-1|TRBD2|-|TRBV5-1
TGCGCCAGCAGCTTGAGTTCCAGCGGGAGGGGCGATGAGCAGTTCTTC
CASSLSSSGRGDEQFF
>TRBJ2-1|TRBD1|once|TRBV7-3
TGTGCCAGCAGCACGAGACAGGGCACTGAGCAGTTCTTC
CASSTRQGTEQFF
>TRBJ2-1|TRBD2|-|TRBV11-2
TGTGCCAGCAGCCCTAGCGGGCGCCGCGATGAGCAGTTCTTC
CASSPSGRRDEQFF
>TRBJ2-3|-|-|TRBV7-3
TGTGCCAGCAGCCCGACCGACGGGCCGCGGGATACGCAGTATTTT
CASSPTDGPRDTQYF
>TRBJ1-5|TRBD1|-|TRBV28
TGTGCCAGCAGCCCAGGTATAGGCCCAGGGGGTCAGCCCCAGCATTTT
CASSPGIGPGGQPQHF
>TRBJ1-2|-|-|TRBV28
TGTGCCAGCAGCCCAGGCTCTCTCGGCTATGGCTACACCTTC
CASSPGSLGYGYTF
>TRBJ1-1|-|-|TRBV28
TGTGCCACCATTTCCGGCGGGGCAGGGACTGAAGCTTTCTTT
CATISGGAGTEAFF
>TRBJ2-5|-|-|TRBV5-1
TGCGCCAGCAGCGCTGATCAAGAGACCCAGTACTTC
CASSADQETQYF
>TRBJ1-1|-|-|TRBV28
TGTGCCAGCAGCTGGGGGGGGCAGACTGAAGCTTTCTTT
CASSWGGQTEAFF
>TRBJ2-1|-|-|TRBV11-2
TGTGCCAGCAGCTTAGTTGGGGACTCGGCCTCGGGTGAGCAGTTCTTC
CASSLVGDSASGEQFF
>TRBJ2-3|-|-|TRBV7-2
TGTGCCAGCAGCTTAGCTTGGGGGACAGATACGCAGTATTTT
CASSLAWGTDTQYF
>TRBJ1-2|-|-|TRBV28
TGTGCCAGCAGTTTATCCTCCAGTTATGGCTACACCTTC
CASSLSSSYGYTF
>TRBJ1-2|-|-|TRBV28
TGTGCTATAAGAGAGAACTATGGCTACACCTTC
CAIRENYGYTF
>TRBJ2-6|TRBD2|-|TRBV9
TGTGCCAGCAGCCCCGGGGAGGGGAGGGTTGGGGCCAACGTCCTGACTTTC
CASSPGEGRVGANVLTF
>TRBJ2-7|-|-|TRBV28
TGTGCCAGCAGGCTCGGAGCGGGACAGCCCTACGAGCAGTACTTC
CASRLGAGQPYEQYF
>TRBJ1-4|-|-|TRBV27
TGTGCCAGCAGTTTATCGTGGGAGATTCGTGAAAAACTGTTTTTT
CASSLSWEIREKLFF
>TRBJ2-1|-|-|TRBV4-2
TGTGCCAGCAGCCAAGAACGTCACAATGAGCAGTTCTTC
CASSQERHNEQFF
>TRBJ1-2|-|-|TRBV28
TGTGCCAGCAGGTACGACGGTAACTATGGCTACACCTTC
CASRYDGNYGYTF
>TRBJ1-5|-|many|TRBV19
TGTGCCAGTAGTATAGATCGGACGCGGAATAGCAATCAGCCCCAGCATTTT
CASSIDRTRNSNQPQHF
>TRBJ2-1|-|-|TRBV7-6
TGTGCCAGCAGCTCGGGACTGTTCGCGGCCAATGAGCAGTTCTTC
CASSSGLFAANEQFF
>TRBJ2-7|TRBD2|-|TRBV7-8
TGTGCCAGCAGCTTAGGCGAACCGGGACTAGGTCTCGAGCAGTACTTC
CASSLGEPGLGLEQYF
>TRBJ2-7|TRBD2|-|TRBV14
TGTGCCAGCAGCCCTAGCGGGATATCCAAGCAGTACTTC
CASSPSGISKQYF
>TRBJ1-4|-|-|TRBV5-6
TGTGCCAGCAGCCCCGGACCGCACAGGGTTGAAAAACTGTTTTTT
CASSPGPHRVEKLFF
>TRBJ2-3|TRBD1|many|TRBV28
TGTGCCAGCAGTTTCGATACAGGGGGCTCTTTCACAGATACGCAGTATTTT
CASSFDTGGSFTDTQYF
>TRBJ1-1|-|few|TRBV19
TGTGCCAGTAGTTCCCCAATGAACACTGAAGCTTTCTTT
CASSSPMNTEAFF
>TRBJ2-1|-|once|TRBV5-6
TGTGCCAGCAGATCGGGCCTCGGCCCCTACAATGAGCAGTTCTTC
CASRSGLGPYNEQFF
>TRBJ2-5|TRBD1|-|TRBV28
TGTGCCAGCAGTTCGGCCGGGACAGGGCAAGAGACCCAGTACTTC
CASSSAGTGQETQYF
>TRBJ2-4|-|-|TRBV18
TGTGCCAGCTCACCTGACGGGGGTCGGGACATTCAGTACTTC
CASSPDGGRDIQYF
>TRBJ1-2|TRBD1|-|TRBV30
TGTGCCTGCCCCCAAGAACAGGGGGCCTATGGCTACACCTTC
CACPQEQGAYGYTF
>TRBJ1-5|-|-|TRBV28
TGTGCCAGCAGTTTTTCGCGTAATTCTCAGCCCCAGCATTTT
CASSFSRNSQPQHF